One and the same sample provided the 13 T cell receptor beta chains below, sequenced in a study of blood T cells in healthy people across ages. The authors ran a second PCR of 7 to 11 cycles using a sample-barcoded 5' primer and a J-beta primer mix. One entry per CDR3 protein, called by TCRdb with MiXCR from the 5' RACE reads. The sample holds about 1.6 million distinct CDR3 sequences; about 35% are singletons and the top ten take roughly 10%. Sequencing used blood. All receptors come from a woman in her 30s in good health.

This clonotype was detected ten times or more. The chain uses TRBV7-2 and TRBJ2-7; TRBD2 matches 8 bases. V gave up 3 bases and J gave up 3 bases; unmatched junction bases: 10. This CDR3 contains 16 residues. From germline, CDR1 is SGHTA and CDR2 FQGNSA. CDR3 sequence (DNA): TGTGCCAGCAGCTTCCTCCCGGGGGGGCGTTTCTACGAGCAGTACTTC. Protein sequence: CASSFLPGGRFYEQYF.

At least ten counts were recorded for this clonotype. The chain couples TRBV27 to TRBJ2-7, with D perhaps matching TRBD2 (7 bases). Germline lookup yields CDR1 MNHEY and CDR2 SMNVEV (reference sequence). CDR3 length: 13 residues. V lost 3 bases and J 5 bases, leaving 11 bases between the germline ends. CDR3 in amino acids: CASSLGGGNEQYF. Here the CDR3 DNA reads TGTGCCAGCAGTTTGGGGGGGGGCAACGAGCAGTACTTC.

The chain has TRBV28 and TRBJ1-6; 9 bases line up with TRBD1. Germline trimming cut 6 bases from V and 15 bases from J; bases unmatched to any gene: 12. Germline CDR1 and CDR2: MDHEN and SYDVKM. CDR3 length equals 14 residues. DNA for the CDR3: TGTGCCAGCAGCTTCGGGACAGGGCAATCAAGCCTCCACTTT. Encoded protein: CASSFGTGQSSLHF.

The chain links TRBV6-2 or TRBV6-3 to TRBJ2-5, with D perhaps TRBD2 (6 bases). The CDR3 spans 19 residues. Germline CDR1 is MNHEY and CDR2 is SVGEGT. Deletions cut 2 bases from V and 1 base from J, with 23 bases between. CDR3 region: CASSYDPTRDSRLQETQYF. CDR3 in DNA: TGTGCCAGCAGTTACGACCCGACTAGGGACTCGCGCCTCCAAGAGACCCAGTACTTC.

DNA for the CDR3: TGTGCCAGCAGCCCCTGGAGTTTGAGCGGGGGGGGCACAGATACGCAGTATTTT. This gives the protein CASSPWSLSGGGTDTQYF. The chain recombines TRBV7-9 with TRBJ2-3; TRBD2 agrees at 10 bases. CDR1 and CDR2 from the germline V gene are SEHNR and FQNEAQ (reference sequence). With V trimmed by 5 bases and J by 1 base, 12 bases remained unmatched. The CDR3 loop spans 18 amino acids.

J is TRBJ2-1 and V is TRBV7-8; TRBD2 matches 13 bases. CDR3 length equals 17 residues. V trimming: 4 bases; J trimming: 7 bases; junction bases outside the gene matches: 10. Germline V CDR1 and CDR2: SGHVS, FQNEAQ. CDR3: CASSSRGLAGVWNEQFF. CDR3 nucleotides: TGTGCCAGCAGCTCCCGAGGACTAGCGGGAGTTTGGAATGAGCAGTTCTTC.

This clonotype has more than one count but fewer than ten. This sequence joins TRBV12-3 or TRBV12-4 and TRBJ2-5; 15 bases are a match to TRBD2. The length of the CDR3 is 18 residues. The ends lost 6 bases at V and 0 bases at J; junction bases unmatched: 8. For the CDR3, the DNA is TGTGCCAGCAGAAAGGGGACTAGCGGGAGGACGTACCAAGAGACCCAGTACTTC. This encodes CASRKGTSGRTYQETQYF.

This sequence joins TRBV7-8 and TRBJ2-3; 16 bases fit TRBD2. The germline gives CDR1 SGHVS, CDR2 FQNEAQ. This CDR3 contains 18 residues. The V gene end was trimmed by 5 bases and the J gene end by 1 base; junction bases not matched to a gene: 6. This CDR3 reads CASSLGTSGGAGTDTQYF. DNA of the CDR3: TGTGCCAGCAGCCTTGGGACTAGCGGGGGGGCCGGCACAGATACGCAGTATTTT.

This clonotype was recorded a few times. The rearrangement links TRBV27 to TRBJ2-3, with 9 positions matching TRBD2. Trimming took 5 bases from V and 1 from J; bases not matched to a gene: 7. This CDR3 is 16 amino acids long. Germline V gene sequence: CDR1 MNHEY, CDR2 SMNVEV (reference sequence). The CDR3 is CASSLHSGRRTDTQYF. In DNA, the CDR3 is TGTGCCAGCAGTCTACATAGCGGGAGACGCACAGATACGCAGTATTTT.

This clonotype came up a few times. This chain joins TRBV10-2 and TRBJ2-2; TRBD2 is a possible D gene (6 bases). This CDR3 spans 15 amino acids. Germline V CDR1 and CDR2: WSHSY, SAAADI. With 3 bases removed from V and 2 bases from J, the gap between germline ends came to 10 bases. In DNA, the CDR3 is TGCGCCAGCAGTGAACCGGGACTCAACACCGGGGAGCTGTTTTTT. Translated: CASSEPGLNTGELFF.

This chain joins TRBV5-6 and TRBJ2-3; D uncertain. V lost 4 bases, J lost 4 bases, and 16 bases lay in between. Germline assignment: CDR1 SGHDT and CDR2 YYEEEE. The CDR3 length is 15 residues. Written as DNA, the CDR3 is TGTGCCAGCAGCCCTGACACTACTGTGTCAGATACGCAGTATTTT. Translating it yields CASSPDTTVSDTQYF.

V is TRBV2 and J is TRBJ2-3, with unresolved D. This CDR3 is 16 amino acids long. Germline CDR1 and CDR2: SNHLY and FYNNEI. The V end was cut by 5 bases, the J end by 0 bases, with 15 bases between. Here the CDR3 reads CASSKIQRTSTDTQYF. The CDR3 DNA is TGTGCCAGCAGTAAAATCCAGCGAACTAGCACAGATACGCAGTATTTT.

The genes are TRBV4-2 and TRBJ2-1; 9 positions match TRBD2. The CDR3 contains 18 residues. CDR1 is LGHNA and CDR2 is YNFKEQ in the germline V gene. Trimming took 4 bases from V and 7 from J; bases not matched to a gene: 17. CDR3 sequence: CASSPQFGMAGGPNEQFF. CDR3 bases: TGTGCCAGCAGCCCCCAGTTTGGGATGGCGGGGGGGCCTAATGAGCAGTTCTTC.